This T cell receptor (beta chain) stems from a study of blood T cell repertoires in COVID-19 (TCRdb year 2020). The study in broad terms: Collaborator samples came from the United States, Italy and Spain and covered acute and convalescent phases of COVID-19. The repertoires were made available in a free public database intended to serve as a resource for research on the immune response to SARS-CoV-2. The material from the prospective study consisted of cDNA or gDNA derived from T cells, B-cell-depleted T cells, or PBMCs. Deeply sampled blood TCRbeta repertoires from subjects exposed to, actively infected with, or recovered from COVID-19 were included in the dataset. The sample metadata nearly always contained a de-identified subject ID, COVID-19 status, age in years and sex. Where HLA class I and class II types were available, the types were taken from metadata supplied by the sample provider, not from assay-based typing. Samples were obtained from the ongoing ImmuneRACE study (first 160 participants) and from 1,000 to 1,500 subjects provided by 6 global collaborators. What the authors observed across the whole study: The amount of clinical and demographic metadata varied by source and participant and was provided uncurated.

V gives up 3 bases and J gives up 3 bases, and the segment between their germline ends measures 13 bases. The CDR3 contains 14 residues, cysteine and phenylalanine counted. The sequence is cut down to CDR3 DNA, 42 bases in frame from base 1. CDR1 and CDR2, looked up from the germline V gene (reference sequence), are SGHNT and YYREEE. TCRbeta CDR3 regions were amplified from genomic DNA using the immunoSEQ Assay, a bias-controlled multiplex PCR. Per the authors' processing: The number of nucleated cells in each sample was estimated from the amplification of reference gene primers within the assay. Sequence reads were collapsed and filtered to measure the absolute abundance of every unique TCRbeta CDR3 rearrangement. For each sample, productive Simpson clonality was calculated as the square root of Simpson's diversity index across productive rearrangements. TCRdb provides this immuneACCESS table in a form limited to in-frame rearrangements. Some clones are lacking; in checked studies, under half of them reflect an unresolved V gene, and why the rest are absent is not known. Clone size and the V and J calls come from that table; the DNA yielded D and trimming. This sample holds about 280,000 clones; approximately 88% were observed only once. The top ten clones comprise about 9.8% of the sample.

Collaborating institutions collected whole blood in K2EDTA tubes following their own protocols. For TCRbeta analysis, collaborator samples were shipped as frozen whole blood, as isolated PBMCs, or as DNA extracted from either sample type. Of note for this clone: Its binding antigen is unknown. It has no much larger one-base neighbor in the sample; base qualities were not kept.

The sequenced material came from peripheral blood. Here the chain combines TRBV5-4 and TRBJ2-7; the D region possibly corresponds to TRBD1 (5 bases align). The TCR sequence derives from a young man with active or convalescent COVID-19. The CDR3 is CASSYSAGNYEQYF. In nucleotide form, the sequence is TGTGCCAGCAGCTACTCGGCAGGGAACTACGAGCAGTACTTC.